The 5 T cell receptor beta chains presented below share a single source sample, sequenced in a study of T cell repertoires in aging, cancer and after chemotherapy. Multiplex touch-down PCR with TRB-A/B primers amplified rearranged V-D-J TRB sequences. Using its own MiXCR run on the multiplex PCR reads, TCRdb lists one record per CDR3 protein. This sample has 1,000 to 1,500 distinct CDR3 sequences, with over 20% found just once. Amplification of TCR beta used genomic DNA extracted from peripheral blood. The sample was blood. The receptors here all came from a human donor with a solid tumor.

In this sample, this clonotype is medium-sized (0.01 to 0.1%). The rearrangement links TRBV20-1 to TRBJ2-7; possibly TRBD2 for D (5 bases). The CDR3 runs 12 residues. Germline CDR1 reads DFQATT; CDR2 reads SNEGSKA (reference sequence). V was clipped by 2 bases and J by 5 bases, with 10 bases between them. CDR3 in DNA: TGCAGTGCTAGAAAGGGTAGCGACGAGCAGTACTTC. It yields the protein CSARKGSDEQYF.

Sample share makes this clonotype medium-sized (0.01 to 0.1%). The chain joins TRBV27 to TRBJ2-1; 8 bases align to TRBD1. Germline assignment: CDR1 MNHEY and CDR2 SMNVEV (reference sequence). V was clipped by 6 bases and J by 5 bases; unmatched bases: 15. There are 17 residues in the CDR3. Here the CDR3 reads CASSPPEGTGPHNEQFF. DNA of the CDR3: TGTGCCAGCAGCCCTCCCGAGGGGACAGGCCCCCACAATGAGCAGTTCTTC.

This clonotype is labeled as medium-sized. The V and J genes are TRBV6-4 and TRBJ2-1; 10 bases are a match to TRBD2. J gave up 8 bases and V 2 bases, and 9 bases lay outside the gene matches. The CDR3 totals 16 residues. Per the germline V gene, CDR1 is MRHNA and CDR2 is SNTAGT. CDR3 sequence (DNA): TGTGCCAGCAGTGACACCCCTGAGCGGGGGGGAGATGAGCAGTTCTTC. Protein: CASSDTPERGGDEQFF.

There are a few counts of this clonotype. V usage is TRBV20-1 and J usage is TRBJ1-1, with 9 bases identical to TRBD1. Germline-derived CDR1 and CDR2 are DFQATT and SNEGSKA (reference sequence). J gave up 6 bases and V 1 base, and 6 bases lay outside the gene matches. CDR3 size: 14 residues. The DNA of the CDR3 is TGCAGTGCTAGAGTCGGGGACAGGGCACCTGAAGCTTTCTTT. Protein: CSARVGDRAPEAFF.

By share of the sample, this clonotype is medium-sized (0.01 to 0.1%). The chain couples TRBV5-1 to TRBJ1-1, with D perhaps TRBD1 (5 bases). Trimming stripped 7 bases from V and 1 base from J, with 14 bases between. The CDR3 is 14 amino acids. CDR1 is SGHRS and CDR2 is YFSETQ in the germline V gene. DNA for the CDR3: TGCGCCAGCCGTCAGGGAGGTCCGAACACTGAAGCTTTCTTT. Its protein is CASRQGGPNTEAFF.